The 3 T cell receptor beta chains below come from one sample, sequenced in a study of blood T cell repertoires in COVID-19. Generated by immunoSEQ multiplex PCR, the TCRdb table keeps only in-frame clones and is missing some. The sample yields about 330,000 clones, 80% to 95% seen once. Sequencing was done on a sample of PBMCs or T cells enriched from blood (not recorded which). These receptors were obtained from a woman aged 25 to 39 who had recovered from COVID-19.

The gene calls are TRBV2 and TRBJ2-5, with D possibly matching TRBD1 (6 bases). The germline CDR1 and CDR2 sequences are SNHLY and FYNNEI. The CDR3 contains 15 residues. V was shortened by 6 bases and J by 2 bases, with 16 bases between the two germline ends. The CDR3 sequence is CASSARGERQETQYF. For the CDR3, the DNA is TGTGCCAGCAGCGCCAGGGGTGAAAGGCAAGAGACCCAGTACTTC.

The genes are TRBV5-1 and TRBJ2-1, with D uncertain. The germline V and J ends were trimmed by 0 bases and 0 bases, with 7 bases remaining between them. From germline, CDR1 is SGHRS and CDR2 YFSETQ. The CDR3 loop spans 15 amino acids. This CDR3 reads CASSLAPGSYNEQFF. The CDR3 DNA reads TGCGCCAGCAGCTTGGCCCCGGGCTCCTACAATGAGCAGTTCTTC. Complete variable domain (other parts from reference TRBV5-1 and TRBJ2-1): KAGVTQTPRYLIKTRGQQVTLSCSPISGHRSVSWYQQTPGQGLQFLFEYFSETQRNKGNFPGRFSGRQFSNSRSEMNVSTLELGDSALYLCASSLAPGSYNEQFFGPGTRLTVL.

The chain couples TRBV30 to TRBJ2-7; maybe TRBD1 (5 bases). Trimming removed 2 bases at V and 5 bases at J, with 10 bases between. This CDR3 is built from 12 residues. Germline V gene sequence: CDR1 GTSNPN, CDR2 SVGIG (reference sequence). CDR3 amino acids: CAWSREGDEQYF. The CDR3 region has the DNA TGTGCCTGGAGTAGGGAAGGGGACGAGCAGTACTTC. The variable domain in full, with the rest retrieved from reference TRBV30 and TRBJ2-7, is SQTIHQWPATLVQPVGSPLSLECTVEGTSNPNLYWYRQAAGRGLQLLFYSVGIGQISSEVPQNLSASRPQDRQFILSSKKLLLSDSGFYLCAWSREGDEQYFGPGTRLTVT.